The 8 T cell receptor beta chains in this list originate from one sample, sequenced in a study of identical twins. One entry per CDR3 protein, called by TCRdb with MiXCR from the 5' RACE reads. The sample lists some 900,000 distinct CDR3 sequences, approximately 13% occurring once. This sample was also put to use in a study of yellow fever vaccine responses in identical twins.

Source material: PBMCs. Receptors originate from a woman aged 18-30 years in good health.

This clonotype has a count of ten or more. This rearrangement joins TRBV7-9 to TRBJ2-5, with D perhaps matching TRBD1 (5 bases). V was clipped by 1 base and J by 2 bases, with 14 bases between them. From germline, CDR1 is SEHNR and CDR2 FQNEAQ (reference sequence). This CDR3 comprises 16 residues. The CDR3 region has the DNA TGTGCCAGCAGCTTAGATATGGGGCTTCGACAAGAGACCCAGTACTTC. Protein product: CASSLDMGLRQETQYF.

This clonotype occurred a few times. CDR3 bases: TGTGCCAGCAGCTTACTCAGGGGGCCCGATTACAATGAGCAGTTCTTC. Translating it yields CASSLLRGPDYNEQFF. The chain carries TRBV7-9 and TRBJ2-1, with 8 bases that match TRBD1. V lost 2 bases to trimming and J lost 4 bases; unmatched junction nucleotides: 7. The V gene's germline CDR1 is SEHNR and CDR2 FQNEAQ (reference sequence). The CDR3 is 16 residues long.

The rearrangement links TRBV12-3 or TRBV12-4 to TRBJ2-7, with 9 positions matching TRBD2. The CDR3 loop spans 13 amino acids. V was pared by 3 bases and J by 7 bases, with 4 bases of the junction left unmatched. The CDR3 bases are TGTGCCAGCAGTTTCGTAGCGGGAGTTGAGCAGTACTTC. Translated, it gives CASSFVAGVEQYF.

This clonotype has just a few counts. The chain joins TRBV25-1 to TRBJ2-3; D is possibly TRBD1 (5 bases). CDR1 and CDR2 (germline): MGHDK, SYGVNS. V was trimmed by 6 bases and J by 1 base, leaving 11 bases between them. The CDR3 contains 14 residues. In nucleotides, the CDR3 is TGTGCCAGCAGCTATAAAGGGGGCACAGATACGCAGTATTTT. Translation gives CASSYKGGTDTQYF.

There are many counts of this clonotype. The V gene is TRBV29-1, the J gene TRBJ1-2; maybe TRBD1 (6 bases). With 7 bases removed from V and 3 bases from J, the gap between germline ends came to 15 bases. CDR1 is SQVTM and CDR2 is ANQGSEA in the germline V gene. The CDR3 contains 13 residues. CDR3 loop: CSALGASDYGYTF. The CDR3 DNA sequence: TGCAGCGCTTTGGGGGCCTCTGACTATGGCTACACCTTC. The variable domain in full, completed from reference TRBV29-1 and TRBJ1-2, reads SAVISQKPSRDICQRGTSLTIQCQVDSQVTMMFWYRQQPGQSLTLIATANQGSEATYESGFVIDKFPISRPNLTFSTLTVSNMSPEDSSIYLCSALGASDYGYTFGSGTRLTVV.

The chain couples TRBV5-1 to TRBJ2-1; 10 bases map to TRBD2. Germline lookup yields CDR1 SGHRS and CDR2 YFSETQ. The junction had 7 bases not matched to a gene; V was cut back by 3 bases and J by 7 bases. This CDR3 spans 15 amino acids. The CDR3 sequence is CASSSTSGMGNEQFF. As DNA, the CDR3 is TGCGCCAGCAGCTCCACTAGCGGGATGGGGAATGAGCAGTTCTTC.

The V and J genes are TRBV12-3 or TRBV12-4 and TRBJ2-6, with D perhaps TRBD1 (6 bases). This CDR3 comprises 17 residues. Trimming cost V 5 bases and J 4 bases, with 18 bases left between them. This chain's CDR3 is CASSHGQSVLGANVLTF. The DNA of the CDR3 is TGTGCCAGCAGTCATGGACAGTCCGTCCTAGGGGCCAACGTCCTGACTTTC.

The chain employs TRBV2 and TRBJ2-5; no firm D call. Per the germline V gene, CDR1 is SNHLY and CDR2 is FYNNEI. Trimming left V 7 bases short and J 4 bases short, with 10 bases between. CDR3 length: 12 amino acids. CDR3 amino acids: CASNLGRETQYF. The CDR3 nucleotides are TGTGCCAGCAATTTGGGAAGAGAGACCCAGTACTTC.